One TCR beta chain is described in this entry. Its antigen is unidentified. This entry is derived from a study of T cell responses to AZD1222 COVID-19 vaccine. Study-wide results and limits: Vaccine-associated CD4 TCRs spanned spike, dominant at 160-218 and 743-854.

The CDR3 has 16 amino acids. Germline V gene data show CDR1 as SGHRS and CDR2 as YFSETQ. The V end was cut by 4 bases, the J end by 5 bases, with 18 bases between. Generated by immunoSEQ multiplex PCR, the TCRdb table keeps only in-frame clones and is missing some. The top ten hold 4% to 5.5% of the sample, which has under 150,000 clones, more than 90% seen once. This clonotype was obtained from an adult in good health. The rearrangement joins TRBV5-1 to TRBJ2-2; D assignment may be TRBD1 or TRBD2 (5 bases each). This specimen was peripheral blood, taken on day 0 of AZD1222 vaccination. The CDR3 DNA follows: TGCGCCAGCAGCCTCGGGGCCGAACGAAGGACCGGGGAGCTGTTTTTT. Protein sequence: CASSLGAERRTGELFF.